This entry lists 10 T cell receptor beta chains sequenced from one sample in a study of T cell changes during pregnancy in multiple sclerosis. This table comes from immunoSEQ multiplex PCR, and its TCRdb copy is limited to in-frame clones, with some not included. The sample contains just over 60,000 clones, about 90% of which appear only once. This specimen was peripheral blood, taken in the second trimester of pregnancy. The source of these receptors is a female donor in good health, enrolled as a control in a pregnancy study.

The rearrangement joins TRBV7-9 to TRBJ1-1; 9 positions match TRBD1. J was trimmed by 4 bases and V by 2 bases; bases with no gene match: 2. CDR1 is SEHNR, CDR2 FQNEAQ, per germline (reference sequence). The CDR3 has 14 amino acids. CDR3: CASSLIQGATEAFF. The DNA of the CDR3 is TGTGCCAGCAGCTTAATACAGGGGGCCACTGAAGCTTTCTTT.

This clone has just one count. The chain couples TRBV6-5 to TRBJ2-3; the D gene is possibly TRBD1 (5 bases). Trimming took 6 bases from V and 0 from J, leaving 10 bases between them. The CDR3 contains 14 residues. Germline V gene sequence: CDR1 MNHEY, CDR2 SVGAGI. This chain's CDR3 is CASRTAASTDTQYF. CDR3 nucleotide sequence: TGTGCCAGCAGGACAGCTGCTAGCACAGATACGCAGTATTTT.

The V gene is TRBV29-1, the J gene TRBJ1-2; TRBD1 might be the D (5 bases). CDR1 SQVTM and CDR2 ANQGSEA come from the germline V gene. The CDR3 sequence is 11 residues long. V shed 4 bases and J shed 6 bases, with 9 bases lying between them. The CDR3 DNA is TGCAGCGTTGGATGGACAAATGGCTACACCTTC. This translates into CSVGWTNGYTF.

This clone was found once. CDR3 residues: CASTSGTGESPLHF. For the CDR3, the DNA is TGCGCCAGCACGTCAGGGACAGGGGAATCACCCCTCCACTTT. This chain connects TRBV5-1 to TRBJ1-6, with 10 bases matching TRBD1. Germline V gives CDR1 SGHRS, CDR2 YFSETQ. CDR3 length: 14 residues. The V segment lost 6 bases and the J segment 10 bases; nucleotides outside the gene matches: 7. Based on the CDR3 plus reference TRBV5-1 and TRBJ1-6, the full variable domain is KAGVTQTPRYLIKTRGQQVTLSCSPISGHRSVSWYQQTPGQGLQFLFEYFSETQRNKGNFPGRFSGRQFSNSRSEMNVSTLELGDSALYLCASTSGTGESPLHFGNGTRLTVT.

The gene calls are TRBV7-9 and TRBJ1-4; possible D gene TRBD1, 6 bases. This CDR3 has 16 residues. Per germline, CDR1 SEHNR and CDR2 FQNEAQ (reference sequence). V shed 0 bases and J shed 4 bases, with 12 bases lying between them. The CDR3 region is CASSLAPAGVNEKLFF. CDR3 DNA: TGTGCCAGCAGCTTAGCTCCCGCAGGGGTTAATGAAAAACTGTTTTTT.

A single count supports this clone. This chain joins TRBV2 and TRBJ2-1; 13 bases map to TRBD2. Germline V gene sequence: CDR1 SNHLY, CDR2 FYNNEI. Trimming removed 7 bases from V and 9 bases from J; junction bases left unmatched: 9. The CDR3 is 15 residues long. The CDR3 region has the DNA TGTGCCAGCACCGAAGTGGGACTAGCGGGGAGTGAGCAGTTCTTC. This translates into CASTEVGLAGSEQFF.

V usage is TRBV28 and J usage is TRBJ1-3; D remains unclear. CDR3 length equals 15 residues. V shed 6 bases and J shed 0 bases, with 12 bases lying between them. The germline V gene has CDR1 MDHEN and CDR2 SYDVKM. The CDR3 sequence is CASRDSSTSGNTIYF. The DNA for the CDR3 is TGTGCCAGCAGGGACTCCTCAACCTCTGGAAACACCATATATTTT.

This clone was detected only once. The chain employs TRBV7-3 and TRBJ2-1, with a weak D call TRBD1 (7 bases). Deletions cut 2 bases from V and 8 bases from J, with 13 bases between. Germline-derived CDR1 and CDR2 are SGHTA and FQGTGA. The CDR3 loop spans 14 amino acids. The CDR3 loop reads CASSLGSRGDEQFF. For the CDR3, the DNA is TGTGCCAGCAGCTTAGGAAGCAGGGGGGATGAGCAGTTCTTC.

This chain connects TRBV6-5 to TRBJ1-4; 10 nucleotides line up with TRBD1. Germline values: CDR1 MNHEY, CDR2 SVGAGI. The CDR3 covers 15 residues. Trimming removed 6 bases from V and 12 bases from J; junction bases left unmatched: 13. DNA for the CDR3: TGTGCCAGCAGGCGGACCGGGACAGGGGCCCGTGAACTGTTTTTT. Its protein is CASRRTGTGARELFF.

This chain uses TRBV28 with TRBJ2-1; TRBD2 aligns across 9 bases. J gave up 4 bases and V 6 bases, and 4 bases lay outside the gene matches. The CDR3 length is 14 residues. Germline assignment: CDR1 MDHEN and CDR2 SYDVKM. CDR3 nucleotides: TGTGCCAGCAGGACAAGCGGGAGGTACAATGAGCAGTTCTTC. It codes for CASRTSGRYNEQFF.